The following is a T cell receptor beta chain sequence with its context. One end of the junction does not line up with germline, which may come from a read error. It was from roughly 20-30 mg of unsorted bulk tissue that RNA and DNA were co-extracted. There were over 75% viable tumor cells in every single sample of tumor. Germline values: CDR1 SGHAT, CDR2 FQDESV (reference sequence). This CDR3 has 17 residues. Reverse transcription of roughly 0.45 ug total RNA with a constant-region primer produced TCR beta cDNA. Three-round nested multiplex PCR performed with slightly modified ARM-PCR produced the TCR beta libraries. A C-beta reverse primer was combined with TRBV1-TRBV30 forward primers in the first two PCR rounds, and each round had around 10 cycles. TCRdb processed the multiplex PCR reads anew with MiXCR; each CDR3 protein has one entry. The profile covers 40,000 to 55,000 distinct CDR3 sequences, with over 65% appearing a single time and roughly a quarter taken by the ten largest.

The sample comes from a study of tumor-infiltrating lymphocytes in primary liver carcinoma. The J gene is TRBJ2-3, the V gene TRBV11-1; 10 bases align to TRBD2. Input material: liver tumor tissue from sampling region 5. The subset is: tumor region T5, tumor centre. This receptor was identified in a man aged 40-49 years with primary liver carcinoma and hepatitis B virus infection. DNA for the CDR3: TGTGCCAGCAGCTTAACTCAGACTAGCGGGTCCACAGATACGCAGAATTTT. The encoded protein is CASSLTQTSGSTDTQNF.